Listed below are T cell receptor beta chains from one sample, sequenced in a study of follicular helper T cells after annual influenza vaccination. Clones were read by immunoSEQ multiplex PCR, and TCRdb kept only the in-frame ones, dropping some. The data show 5,600 or so clones, around four fifths seen once. The sample in question was CXCR5- memory CD4+ T cells sorted from blood, obtained on the day of influenza vaccination. These receptors originate from an adult who received the influenza vaccine. CDR3s include the opening cysteine and the closing phenylalanine or tryptophan. The D gene is left open where the match is weak. Clone size appears in some rows only: once, few, many, or a class for an expanded clone.

D gene | clone size | J gene | V gene | CDR3 DNA | CDR3 protein
TRBD1 | - | TRBJ2-5 | TRBV6-4 | TGTGCCAGCAGTCGACAGGGGGGCGAGACCCAGTACTTC | CASSRQGGETQYF
- | - | TRBJ1-5 | TRBV10-3 | TGTGCCATCAGTGAAGGTGACGGTGATCAGCCCCAGCATTTT | CAISEGDGDQPQHF
- | - | TRBJ1-4 | TRBV7-9 | TGTGCCAGCAGCCCCCCCCTGCGCCGCGGCGAAAAACTGTTTTTT | CASSPPLRRGEKLFF
- | once | TRBJ2-2 | TRBV18 | TGTGCCAGCTCACCCCTACAGGGCGCCGGGGAGCTGTTTTTT | CASSPLQGAGELFF
TRBD1 | - | TRBJ1-5 | TRBV15 | TGTGCCACCAGCAGGATGACAGGGGGCAATCAGCCCCAGCATTTT | CATSRMTGGNQPQHF
- | - | TRBJ1-2 | TRBV19 | TGTGCCAGTAGTATGAGGGCCATGAAACGAATCGGCTACACCTTC | CASSMRAMKRIGYTF
- | - | TRBJ2-3 | TRBV5-4 | TGTGCCAGCAGCTTGTTTACGGGGCCTCCGTCAGGGCGGACGCAGTATTTT | CASSLFTGPPSGRTQYF
TRBD1 | - | TRBJ2-1 | TRBV28 | TGTGCCACCATCCAGGGGGACCGCAGAGATGAGCAGTTCTTC | CATIQGDRRDEQFF
- | - | TRBJ2-3 | TRBV4-2 | TGTGCCAGCAGCCCGGGGACCCGCGATGATACGCAGTATTTT | CASSPGTRDDTQYF
- | - | TRBJ2-2 | TRBV10-2 | TGCGCCAGCAGGGAAGGGGAGCTGTTTTTT | CASREGELFF
TRBD2 | - | TRBJ2-5 | TRBV11-2 | TGTGCCAGCAGCGAACGGACTAGCGGGAGTTTTCGAGGGACCCAGTACTTC | CASSERTSGSFRGTQYF
TRBD2 | - | TRBJ2-1 | TRBV18 | TGTGCCAGCTCACCTTGGAGCGGGAGCTCCTACAATGAGCAGTTCTTC | CASSPWSGSSYNEQFF
- | - | TRBJ2-7 | TRBV7-2 | TGTGCCAGCAGCTTAGCGGGTAGCGGTTCCTACGAGCAGTACTTC | CASSLAGSGSYEQYF